Presented here are 21 T cell receptor beta chains from one specimen sequenced in a study of CD8 T cells in ankylosing spondylitis. One entry per CDR3 protein results from TCRdb running MiXCR on the 5' RACE reads. The data show about 42,000 distinct CDR3 sequences, about 4% seen once. Sequencing was performed on blood, either unsorted or a sorted T cell fraction (not recorded which). The receptor set was obtained from a female donor with ankylosing spondylitis or in good health (not recorded which).

This clonotype was found many times. The chain joins TRBV9 to TRBJ2-7, with TRBD2 identical over 8 bases. CDR1 and CDR2 from the germline V gene are SGDLS and YYNGEE. CDR3 size: 15 residues. Losses at the gene ends were 0 bases for V and 4 bases for J; bases not matched to a gene: 6. CDR3 residues: CASSVAGGDWYEQYF. CDR3 DNA: TGTGCCAGCAGCGTAGCGGGGGGGGATTGGTACGAGCAGTACTTC.

This clonotype has a count of ten or more. The V gene is TRBV9, the J gene TRBJ1-2; D uncertain. The CDR3 totals 13 residues. V lost 0 bases to trimming and J lost 8 bases, with 11 bases between them. The germline gives CDR1 SGDLS, CDR2 YYNGEE. The CDR3 spells CASSVVGGNGYTF. The CDR3 DNA follows: TGTGCCAGCAGCGTAGTCGGAGGGAACGGCTACACCTTC.

This clonotype has at least ten counts. The V and J genes are TRBV9 and TRBJ1-6; the D is unclear. This CDR3 comprises 15 residues. Trimming took off 0 bases at V and 6 bases at J, with 10 bases between the two ends. CDR1 and CDR2 (germline): SGDLS, YYNGEE. For the CDR3, the DNA is TGTGCCAGCAGCGTAGCGGGCAACCGTAATTCACCCCTCCACTTT. It translates to CASSVAGNRNSPLHF.

This clonotype was counted only a few times. CDR3 sequence reads: CASSERLAAYNEQFF. DNA of the CDR3: TGTGCCAGCAGCGAGCGACTAGCGGCCTACAATGAGCAGTTCTTC. The rearrangement links TRBV9 to TRBJ2-1, with 9 bases lining up with TRBD2. This CDR3 has 15 amino acids. Per the germline V gene, CDR1 is SGDLS and CDR2 is YYNGEE. V shed 3 bases and J 2 bases; nucleotides not matched to a gene: 3.

This clonotype was observed many times. CDR3 nucleotides: TGTGCCAGCAGCGCTCGAGCGGGTCAGGGGGCGGCAGATACGCAGTATTTT. Residues: CASSARAGQGAADTQYF. The chain is built from TRBV9 and TRBJ2-3; 8 positions agree with TRBD1. CDR1 SGDLS and CDR2 YYNGEE come from the germline V gene. The V segment lost 3 bases and the J segment 4 bases; nucleotides outside the gene matches: 13. The CDR3 has 17 residues. Drawing the rest from reference TRBV9 and TRBJ2-3, the complete variable domain is DSGVTQTPKHLITATGQRVTLRCSPRSGDLSVYWYQQSLDQGLQFLIQYYNGEERAKGNILERFSAQQFPDLHSELNLSSLELGDSALYFCASSARAGQGAADTQYFGPGTRLTVL.

This clonotype occurred many times. V usage is TRBV9 and J usage is TRBJ2-1; 9 bases are a match to TRBD2. The germline V gene has CDR1 SGDLS and CDR2 YYNGEE. The CDR3 is 15 amino acids. The V segment lost 1 base and the J segment 4 bases; nucleotides outside the gene matches: 3. CDR3 DNA: TGTGCCAGCAGCGTACGCGGGGGGGATTACAATGAGCAGTTCTTC. Translating gives CASSVRGGDYNEQFF.

In this sample, this clonotype turned up a few times. This chain uses TRBV9 with TRBJ2-2, with D hard to call. Germline CDR1 SGDLS, CDR2 YYNGEE. This CDR3 region has 19 residues. Between the trimmed V and J ends, which lost 0 bases and 5 bases, there was a span of 23 bases. The CDR3 DNA is TGTGCCAGCAGCGTAGCATATAAGGTCGGAGACACAACGACCGGGGAGCTGTTTTTT. It codes for CASSVAYKVGDTTTGELFF.

This clonotype was counted many times. The J gene is TRBJ2-5, the V gene TRBV9; 7 bases match TRBD2. The CDR3 has 15 residues. Per the germline V gene, CDR1 is SGDLS and CDR2 is YYNGEE. The junction had 7 bases not matched to a gene; V was cut back by 3 bases and J by 2 bases. The CDR3 DNA reads TGTGCCAGCAGCGCGACCGGGACTATACAAGAGACCCAGTACTTC. Its protein product is CASSATGTIQETQYF.

This clonotype was seen repeatedly, ten times or more. The rearrangement links TRBV9 to TRBJ2-3; TRBD2 matches 8 bases. From germline, CDR1 is SGDLS and CDR2 YYNGEE. J gave up 2 bases and V 3 bases, and 2 bases lay outside the gene matches. The CDR3 totals 14 residues. CDR3 amino acids: CASSAGLDTDTQYF. CDR3 in DNA: TGTGCCAGCAGCGCGGGACTAGACACAGATACGCAGTATTTT.

This clonotype was recorded at least ten times. CDR3 DNA sequence: TGTGCCAGCAGCGGCGCACAGCATCGGGTGACCGAAAAACTGTTTTTT. It translates to CASSGAQHRVTEKLFF. The chain carries TRBV9 and TRBJ1-4, with D unclear. The ends were cut back, 3 bases at V and 8 bases at J, with 20 bases in the middle. The CDR3 contains 16 residues. Germline-derived CDR1 and CDR2 are SGDLS and YYNGEE.

This clonotype was recorded at least ten times. This rearrangement joins TRBV9 to TRBJ2-3, with D perhaps TRBD2 (6 bases). The CDR3 contains 16 residues. Germline CDR1 SGDLS, CDR2 YYNGEE. V was pared by 4 bases and J by 0 bases, with 15 bases between. In DNA form, the CDR3 reads TGTGCCAGCAGCTCCCAGGGAGGTATCAGCACAGATACGCAGTATTTT. The encoded protein is CASSSQGGISTDTQYF.

By proportion, this clonotype is medium-sized. The chain recombines TRBV9 with TRBJ1-6, with a weak D call TRBD1 (6 bases). Germline CDR1 is SGDLS and CDR2 is YYNGEE. The CDR3 is 16 residues long. The V gene lost 0 bases and the J gene lost 7 bases, with 14 bases spanning the gap. The CDR3 nucleotides read TGTGCCAGCAGCGTAGCCCCGGGGGGGCTAAATTCACCCCTCCACTTT. Its protein product is CASSVAPGGLNSPLHF.

This clonotype showed up many times. The J gene is TRBJ2-1, the V gene TRBV9; possibly TRBD2 for D (6 bases). Trimming took 6 bases from V and 5 from J, leaving 15 bases between them. Germline V gives CDR1 SGDLS, CDR2 YYNGEE. The CDR3 is made up of 14 amino acids. CDR3 loop: CASKSGGPNNEQFF. In nucleotides, the CDR3 is TGTGCCAGCAAGTCCGGGGGACCTAACAATGAGCAGTTCTTC.

This clonotype was counted many times. The rearrangement uses TRBV9 and TRBJ1-1, with D perhaps TRBD1 (6 bases). Germline assignment: CDR1 SGDLS and CDR2 YYNGEE. The CDR3 runs 16 residues. Trimming took off 0 bases at V and 4 bases at J, with 16 bases between the two ends. The CDR3 DNA reads TGTGCCAGCAGCGTAGCTACAGGGTTGGATAGCACTGAAGCTTTCTTT. Translation gives CASSVATGLDSTEAFF.

Ten or more counts support this clonotype. This chain joins TRBV9 and TRBJ2-1, with D perhaps matching TRBD1 (5 bases). Germline CDR1 is SGDLS and CDR2 is YYNGEE. This CDR3 is 16 amino acids long. Trimming stripped 3 bases from V and 0 bases from J, with 13 bases between. The CDR3 sequence: CASSAPGLSSYNEQFF. The CDR3 nucleotides read TGTGCCAGCAGCGCCCCAGGGTTATCCTCCTACAATGAGCAGTTCTTC.

This clonotype was counted many times. This chain connects TRBV5-6 to TRBJ2-7; D not certain. Trimming stripped 5 bases from V and 5 bases from J, with 11 bases between. The germline V gene encodes CDR1 SGHDT and CDR2 YYEEEE. The CDR3 has 12 amino acids. Written as DNA, the CDR3 is TGTGCCAGCAGGGGTCTTTCCAACGAGCAGTACTTC. Protein: CASRGLSNEQYF.

This clonotype occurred many times. The chain carries TRBV9 and TRBJ2-7; 10 bases fit TRBD2. CDR1 is SGDLS and CDR2 is YYNGEE in the germline V gene. The CDR3 has 16 amino acids. After removal of 3 bases from V and 5 bases from J, the junction contained 11 bases not matched to a gene. CDR3 loop: CASSADLERGGHEQYF. The DNA for the CDR3 is TGTGCCAGCAGCGCAGACTTAGAGCGGGGGGGCCACGAGCAGTACTTC.

This clonotype has a count of ten or more. V is TRBV9 and J is TRBJ1-1; D call uncertain. This CDR3 has 11 residues. Looked up from germline, CDR1 is SGDLS and CDR2 is YYNGEE. V lost 7 bases and J lost 2, with 6 bases in between. The CDR3 protein is CASGDNTEAFF. The CDR3 DNA sequence: TGTGCCAGCGGGGATAACACTGAAGCTTTCTTT.

This clonotype occurred many times. V gene TRBV9 combines with J gene TRBJ2-5; the match to TRBD2 covers 9 bases. The CDR3 extends over 17 amino acids. With V trimmed by 0 bases and J by 5 bases, 11 bases remained unmatched. Germline V CDR1 and CDR2: SGDLS, YYNGEE. The DNA for the CDR3 is TGTGCCAGCAGCGTAGCCCCGGGTAGCGGGGGCGAGGAGACCCAGTACTTC. Translation: CASSVAPGSGGEETQYF.

This clonotype was detected ten times or more. The CDR3 bases are TGTGCCAGCAGCGTAGTGGTCAGCACAGATACGCAGTATTTT. Its protein product is CASSVVVSTDTQYF. The chain uses TRBV9 and TRBJ2-3, with no clear D. Per the germline V gene, CDR1 is SGDLS and CDR2 is YYNGEE. V was shortened by 0 bases and J by 0 bases, with 5 bases between the two germline ends. CDR3 length equals 14 residues. Full variable domain (rest looked up from reference TRBV9 and TRBJ2-3): DSGVTQTPKHLITATGQRVTLRCSPRSGDLSVYWYQQSLDQGLQFLIQYYNGEERAKGNILERFSAQQFPDLHSELNLSSLELGDSALYFCASSVVVSTDTQYFGPGTRLTVL.

There are many counts of this clonotype. The V and J genes are TRBV9 and TRBJ1-1; D is unclear. Trimming pared 0 bases from V and 0 bases from J, leaving 9 bases between. CDR1 is SGDLS, CDR2 YYNGEE, per germline. The CDR3 has 15 amino acids. DNA for the CDR3: TGTGCCAGCAGCGTAGGCGCAGGAGTGAACACTGAAGCTTTCTTT. Translated, it gives CASSVGAGVNTEAFF.